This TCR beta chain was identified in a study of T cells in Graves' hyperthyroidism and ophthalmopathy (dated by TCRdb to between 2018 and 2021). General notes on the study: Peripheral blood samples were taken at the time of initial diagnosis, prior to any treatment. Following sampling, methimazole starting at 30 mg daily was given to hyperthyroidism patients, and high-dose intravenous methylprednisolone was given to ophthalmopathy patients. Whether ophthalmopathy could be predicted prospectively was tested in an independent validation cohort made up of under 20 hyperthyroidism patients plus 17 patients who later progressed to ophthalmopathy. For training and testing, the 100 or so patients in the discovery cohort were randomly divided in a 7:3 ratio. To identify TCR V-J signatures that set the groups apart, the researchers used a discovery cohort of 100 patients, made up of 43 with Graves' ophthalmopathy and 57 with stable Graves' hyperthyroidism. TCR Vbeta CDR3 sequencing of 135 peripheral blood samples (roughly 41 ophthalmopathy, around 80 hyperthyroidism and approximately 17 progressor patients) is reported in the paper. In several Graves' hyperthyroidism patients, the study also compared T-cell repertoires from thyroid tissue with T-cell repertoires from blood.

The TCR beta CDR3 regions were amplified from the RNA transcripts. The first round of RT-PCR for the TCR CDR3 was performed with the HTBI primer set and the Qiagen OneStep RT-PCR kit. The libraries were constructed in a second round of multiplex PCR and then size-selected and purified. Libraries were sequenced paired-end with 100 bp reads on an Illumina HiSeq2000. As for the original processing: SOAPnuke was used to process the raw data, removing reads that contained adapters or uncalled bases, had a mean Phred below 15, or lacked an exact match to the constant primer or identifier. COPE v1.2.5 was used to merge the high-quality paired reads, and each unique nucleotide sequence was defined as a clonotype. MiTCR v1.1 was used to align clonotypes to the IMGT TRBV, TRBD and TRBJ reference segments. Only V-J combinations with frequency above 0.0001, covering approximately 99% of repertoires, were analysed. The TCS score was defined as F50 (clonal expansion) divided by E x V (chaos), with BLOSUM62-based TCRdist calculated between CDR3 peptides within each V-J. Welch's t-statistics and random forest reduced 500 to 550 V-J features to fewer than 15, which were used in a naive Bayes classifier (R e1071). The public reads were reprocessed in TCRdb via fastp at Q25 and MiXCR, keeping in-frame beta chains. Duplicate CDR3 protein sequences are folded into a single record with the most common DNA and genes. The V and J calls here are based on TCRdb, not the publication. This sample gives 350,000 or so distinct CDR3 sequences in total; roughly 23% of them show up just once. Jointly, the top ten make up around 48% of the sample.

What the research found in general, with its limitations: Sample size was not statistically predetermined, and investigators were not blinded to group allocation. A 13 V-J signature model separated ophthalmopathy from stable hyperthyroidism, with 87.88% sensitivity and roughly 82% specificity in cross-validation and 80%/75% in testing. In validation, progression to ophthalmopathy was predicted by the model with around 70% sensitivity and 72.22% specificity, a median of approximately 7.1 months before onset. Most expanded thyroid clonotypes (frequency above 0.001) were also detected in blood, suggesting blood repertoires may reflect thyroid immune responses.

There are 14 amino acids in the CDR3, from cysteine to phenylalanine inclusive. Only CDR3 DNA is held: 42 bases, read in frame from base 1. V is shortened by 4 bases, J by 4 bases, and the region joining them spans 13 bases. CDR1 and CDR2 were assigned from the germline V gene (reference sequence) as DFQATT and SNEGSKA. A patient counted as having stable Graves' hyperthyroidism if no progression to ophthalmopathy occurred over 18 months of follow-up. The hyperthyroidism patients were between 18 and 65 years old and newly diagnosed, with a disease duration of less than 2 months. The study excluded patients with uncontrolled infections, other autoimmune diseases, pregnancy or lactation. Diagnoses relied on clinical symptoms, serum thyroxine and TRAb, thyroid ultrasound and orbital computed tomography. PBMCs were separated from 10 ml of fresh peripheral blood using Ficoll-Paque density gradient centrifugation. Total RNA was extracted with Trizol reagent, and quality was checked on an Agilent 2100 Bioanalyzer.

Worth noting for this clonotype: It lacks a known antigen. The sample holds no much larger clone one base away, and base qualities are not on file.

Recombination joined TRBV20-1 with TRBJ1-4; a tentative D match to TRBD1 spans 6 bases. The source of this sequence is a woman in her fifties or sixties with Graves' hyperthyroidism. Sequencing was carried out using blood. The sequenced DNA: TGCAGTGCTACCGACAGCAGGGGTAATGAAAAACTGTTTTTT. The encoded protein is CSATDSRGNEKLFF.